This TCR beta chain emerged from a study of T-cell reconstitution after alpha-beta-depleted transplantation in children. J gave up 6 bases and V 5 bases, and 7 bases lay outside the gene matches. The CDR3 contains 14 residues. The germline gives CDR1 SNHLY, CDR2 FYNNEI. As it was prepared, the TCRbeta library received unique molecular identifiers. MiXCR was run by TCRdb on the PCR reads, yielding one entry per CDR3 protein. The data show 70,000 to 95,000 distinct CDR3 sequences, 9% to 15% seen once. V usage is TRBV2 and J usage is TRBJ1-5; TRBD1 aligns across 7 bases. The TCR sequence derives from a human donor who donated a stem cell graft to a child with inherited bone marrow failure. Material: PBMCs from the stem cell graft donor, obtained from the stem cell graft. The CDR3 sequence is CASSPQGICQPQHF. The CDR3, as DNA: TGTGCCAGCAGTCCACAGGGGATCTGTCAGCCCCAGCATTTT.